A selection of T cell receptor beta chains follows, all from one sample in a study of response to subunit inactivated influenza vaccine. TCRdb itself ran the RT-PCR reads through MiXCR, one entry per CDR3 protein. The sample has about 580,000 distinct CDR3 sequences, approximately 15% seen once; the top ten hold over 8.5%. The source material was PBMCs from blood, sampled roughly 13 days after vaccination. These receptors originate from a man aged 45-65 years who received an inactivated influenza vaccine. Both conserved end residues are part of each CDR3. A D gene is named only where the DNA matches it firmly. A clone size is listed for some rows: how often the clone was seen (once, few, many), or a class if it is expanded.

d_call,j_call,v_call,clone_size,cdr3_aa
-,TRBJ2-3,TRBV5-1,many,CASSPPPVSDTQYF
TRBD1,TRBJ2-7,TRBV2,few,CASSEGTGGYYEQYF
-,TRBJ1-4,TRBV7-2,many,CARRDEKLFF
-,TRBJ2-7,TRBV7-9,few,CASSPSGLGKLRYEQYF
TRBD1,TRBJ1-2,TRBV12-3/TRBV12-4,-,CASSYSTGGAGYTF
-,TRBJ2-5,TRBV18,few,CASSPRVETQYF
-,TRBJ2-1,TRBV7-2,-,CASSLGGPVGNERFF
-,TRBJ2-1,TRBV4-1,-,CASSQDEWDNPQNEQFF
-,TRBJ2-2,TRBV27,few,CASSPLYTGELFF
-,TRBJ1-1,TRBV12-3/TRBV12-4,-,CASTRGQLNTEAFF
-,TRBJ2-1,TRBV5-1,-,CASSLSTGVNEQFF
-,TRBJ2-1,TRBV10-3,-,CAITAGQNNEQFF
-,TRBJ2-2,TRBV12-3/TRBV12-4,-,CASSLRIYTGELFF
-,TRBJ2-7,TRBV4-3,few,CASSQDMLKGQQYF
-,TRBJ1-1,TRBV5-1,-,CASSLTDGMNTEAFF
TRBD1,TRBJ1-2,TRBV29-1,-,CSVARGQGNYGYTF
TRBD2,TRBJ2-7,TRBV12-3/TRBV12-4,few,CASCSGGSSYEQYF
-,TRBJ2-2,TRBV5-1,few,CASSGETTNTGELFF
-,TRBJ2-1,TRBV5-1,few,CASSSARDNEQFF
-,TRBJ2-1,TRBV5-1,many,CASSLGPNNEQFF
-,TRBJ2-7,TRBV6-2/TRBV6-3,-,CASSWTDNPSYEQYF
TRBD2,TRBJ2-2,TRBV2,-,CASRGLAVNTGELFF
TRBD1,TRBJ2-2,TRBV12-3/TRBV12-4,few,CASTRDRGRLERTGELFF
TRBD1,TRBJ1-4,TRBV7-6,-,CASSSGTALEKLFF
-,TRBJ2-5,TRBV29-1,-,CSATVGAETQYF